These T cell receptor beta chains were read from a single sample in a study of blood T cell repertoires in COVID-19. Repertoires were generated with immunoSEQ multiplex PCR, while TCRdb's copy carries only in-frame clones and drops some. The sample includes about 140,000 clones, under 90% seen only once; the top ten take about 5.8%. Sequenced input: peripheral blood. Receptors were obtained from a human donor in a cohort sampled during active COVID-19. Each CDR3 is given with its conserved first and last residue. The order of the fields is CDR3 DNA, CDR3 protein, clone size, D gene, J gene, V gene. The D gene is left open where the match is weak. Clone size is not always given. Where it is, it says once, few, many or a class for expanded clones.

TGCGCCAGCAGCCAAGTCTTTGGCAGTGTCCCTGGCTACACCTTC	CASSQVFGSVPGYTF	NA	NA	TRBJ1-2	TRBV4-3
TGCGCCAGCAGCTTAGAGTCCATAGCGGGCGGGGAGCTGTTTTTT	CASSLESIAGGELFF	NA	TRBD2	TRBJ2-2	TRBV5-1
TGTGCCAGCAGCTTCCAGGGATATAGCTCTGGAAACACCATATATTTT	CASSFQGYSSGNTIYF	NA	NA	TRBJ1-3	TRBV7-2
TGCGCCAGCAGCTTGGGCGGGACTACCCCCACGAACACCGGGGAGCTGTTTTTT	CASSLGGTTPTNTGELFF	NA	TRBD2	TRBJ2-2	TRBV5-1
TGTGCCAGCTCCCTCACTCAGAACACTGAAGCTTTCTTT	CASSLTQNTEAFF	NA	NA	TRBJ1-1	TRBV18
TGTGCCAGCAGTGAGTTACAGGGTCTAAATGAAAAACTGTTTTTT	CASSELQGLNEKLFF	NA	NA	TRBJ1-4	TRBV25-1
TGTGCCAGCTCAACCGGGGAGACCCAGTACTTC	CASSTGETQYF	once	NA	TRBJ2-5	TRBV18
TGTGCCAGCAGCTTTTTCTCGGGACAGGCTAATGAAAAACTGTTTTTT	CASSFFSGQANEKLFF	NA	TRBD1	TRBJ1-4	TRBV28
TGTGCCAGCAGTCCCTTGGAGCGGGGGCTTGGCGGGGAGCTGTTTTTT	CASSPLERGLGGELFF	NA	TRBD2	TRBJ2-2	TRBV6-2/TRBV6-3
TGTGCCAGCAGCGTACATGGGGGAGGGGCCGAGCAGTACTTC	CASSVHGGGAEQYF	NA	TRBD2	TRBJ2-7	TRBV9
TGTGCCAGCAGCTTACGCGGGGCCCCCTACAATGAGCAGTTCTTC	CASSLRGAPYNEQFF	NA	NA	TRBJ2-1	TRBV11-3
TGCGCCAGCAGCTTGGCGAGGACAGGGGGGAGGAATACTGAAGCTTTCTTT	CASSLARTGGRNTEAFF	NA	TRBD1	TRBJ1-1	TRBV5-1
TGTGCCAGCAGGACAGGCGCGAACACCGGGGAGCTGTTTTTT	CASRTGANTGELFF	NA	TRBD1	TRBJ2-2	TRBV19
TGTGCCACCAGCAGAGATCAAGAGTATGAGCAGTTCTTC	CATSRDQEYEQFF	many	NA	TRBJ2-1	TRBV15
TGTGCCAGCTCAGCGTCTCTAGCGGGGGGATCCTACAATGAGCAGTTCTTC	CASSASLAGGSYNEQFF	NA	TRBD2	TRBJ2-1	TRBV18
TGTGCCAGCAGTGAAGGAGAGTGGAATGAGCAGTTCTTC	CASSEGEWNEQFF	NA	NA	TRBJ2-1	TRBV2
TGTGCCAGCAGCTTGGGAACAGAGACAGAGACCCAGTACTTC	CASSLGTETETQYF	once	NA	TRBJ2-5	TRBV5-4
TGTGCCACCAGCAGAGATTGGTGGCTAGCGGGGTCCTACGAGCAGTACTTC	CATSRDWWLAGSYEQYF	once	TRBD2	TRBJ2-7	TRBV15
TGTGCCAGCAGCTTAGCGCGCCTAGCGGGGGGTGTTGAGCAGTTCTTC	CASSLARLAGGVEQFF	NA	TRBD2	TRBJ2-1	TRBV7-2
TGCAGCGTCCTTGGACAGGGGAAGGGGAATGAGCAGTTCTTC	CSVLGQGKGNEQFF	NA	TRBD1	TRBJ2-1	TRBV29-1
TGCGCCAGCAGCCAAAACAGGGGGAAGACTGAAGCTTTCTTT	CASSQNRGKTEAFF	NA	TRBD1	TRBJ1-1	TRBV4-3
TGTGCCAGCAGCTTATCAATTTTGACAGGACCGAACACTGAAGCTTTCTTT	CASSLSILTGPNTEAFF	NA	NA	TRBJ1-1	TRBV7-9
TGTGCCAGCAGTTTAACAGGGGCCCCCGGGGAGCTGTTTTTT	CASSLTGAPGELFF	NA	TRBD1	TRBJ2-2	TRBV5-4
TGTGCCAGCAGCCTTGTGAGAACCGGGGAGCTGTTTTTT	CASSLVRTGELFF	NA	NA	TRBJ2-2	TRBV12-3/TRBV12-4
TGTGCCAGCAGCTTAATTTCTAGCGGGGGTGAGCAGTTCTTC	CASSLISSGGEQFF	once	TRBD2	TRBJ2-1	TRBV7-3
TGTGCCAGCAGCCAAGAAATTGGCGGGGCCAACGTCCTGACTTTC	CASSQEIGGANVLTF	NA	NA	TRBJ2-6	TRBV14
TGTGCCAGCAGCCCCGCGGGGGGAGTTGATACGCAGTATTTT	CASSPAGGVDTQYF	NA	TRBD2	TRBJ2-3	TRBV11-2
TGTGCCAGCAGCCGGGGGGACGGCTCCTACGAGCAGTACTTC	CASSRGDGSYEQYF	NA	TRBD2	TRBJ2-7	TRBV5-4
TGTGCCAGTAGACCGGGACAGGCTAACACTGAAGCTTTCTTT	CASRPGQANTEAFF	NA	TRBD1	TRBJ1-1	TRBV19
TGTGCCAGCAGTAATACAGGGGAGCAGTACTTC	CASSNTGEQYF	once	NA	TRBJ2-7	TRBV12-3/TRBV12-4
TGTGCCAGCAGGCCGGGACAGGGGGGCAATCAGCCCCAGCATTTT	CASRPGQGGNQPQHF	NA	TRBD1	TRBJ1-5	TRBV6-5
TGCGCCAGCAGCTTGGTTGCGGGAGCCTACAATGAGCAGTTCTTC	CASSLVAGAYNEQFF	NA	TRBD2	TRBJ2-1	TRBV5-1
TGTGCCAGCAGCTTAGACACTAGGGCTACGCAGTATTTT	CASSLDTRATQYF	once	NA	TRBJ2-3	TRBV7-9
TGTGCCAGCAGACCTGACAGGGGTTCCTACAATGAGCAGTTCTTC	CASRPDRGSYNEQFF	NA	TRBD1	TRBJ2-1	TRBV6-2/TRBV6-3
TGCAGTGCTAGTACAGGGGGGAATGAAAAACTGTTTTTT	CSASTGGNEKLFF	NA	TRBD1	TRBJ1-4	TRBV20-1
TGTGCCAGCAGCTTGACGGGCTATGGCTACACCTTC	CASSLTGYGYTF	NA	NA	TRBJ1-2	TRBV5-4
TGTGCCAGTAGTACCACACAGGGATCTTGGGGTGAGACCCAGTACTTC	CASSTTQGSWGETQYF	NA	NA	TRBJ2-5	TRBV19
TGTGCCAGCAGTCCATATACAATGAACACTGAAGCTTTCTTT	CASSPYTMNTEAFF	NA	NA	TRBJ1-1	TRBV6-5
TGTGCCAGCAGCCAAGTCAGGGGGCGTTCCTACGAGCAGTACTTC	CASSQVRGRSYEQYF	NA	TRBD1	TRBJ2-7	TRBV14
TGTGCCAGCAGCTTGCTAGGACAGTTGAACACTGAAGCTTTCTTT	CASSLLGQLNTEAFF	NA	NA	TRBJ1-1	TRBV5-5
TGTGCCAGCAGCCCCAGCGGGAGCGAAGAGACCCAGTACTTC	CASSPSGSEETQYF	NA	TRBD2	TRBJ2-5	TRBV3-1/TRBV3-2
TGTGCCAGCAGCCAAGGGCTAGCGGGGGTTCCTAGCACAGATACGCAGTATTTT	CASSQGLAGVPSTDTQYF	NA	TRBD2	TRBJ2-3	TRBV3-1/TRBV3-2
TGTGCCAGCACCCCGCTCCGGGACAGATACACTGAAGCTTTCTTT	CASTPLRDRYTEAFF	NA	TRBD1	TRBJ1-1	TRBV2
TGCGCCAGCAGCCAAGATTTTCAGGCCCTCTATGGCTACACCTTC	CASSQDFQALYGYTF	once	NA	TRBJ1-2	TRBV4-3